A single sample is the source of the 14 T cell receptor beta chains below, sequenced in a study of T cell responses to AZD1222 COVID-19 vaccine. Using immunoSEQ multiplex PCR, the repertoire was profiled, and TCRdb retains in-frame clones only, with some absent. Altogether some 120,000 clones are present, roughly 91% being singletons, with the ten largest covering 25% to 35%. The sequencing used peripheral blood, collected on day 0 of AZD1222 vaccination. These receptors originate from an adult in good health.

A few counts support this clone. The rearrangement joins TRBV6-2 or TRBV6-3 to TRBJ1-3, with 9 positions matching TRBD1. The junction had 4 bases not matched to a gene; V was cut back by 5 bases and J by 5 bases. Germline V gives CDR1 MNHEY, CDR2 SVGEGT. The length of the CDR3 is 14 residues. The DNA of the CDR3 is TGTGCCAGCAGTCCGGACAGGGGAAGAAACACCATATATTTT. Translated, it gives CASSPDRGRNTIYF.

The DNA for the CDR3 is TGCGCCAGCAGCTTGGAAATTTCGAACACTGAAGCTTTCTTT. Translation: CASSLEISNTEAFF. The chain has TRBV5-1 and TRBJ1-1; no clear D. V lost 0 bases and J lost 1, with 7 bases in between. The CDR3 has 14 residues. In germline, CDR1 is SGHRS, CDR2 YFSETQ.

The chain has TRBV6-5 and TRBJ2-3; 8 nucleotides agree with TRBD2. In germline, CDR1 is MNHEY, CDR2 SVGAGI. The CDR3 covers 14 residues. Losses at the gene ends were 6 bases for V and 1 base for J; bases not matched to a gene: 3. CDR3 in amino acids: CASRTTSGTDTQYF. CDR3 nucleotide sequence: TGTGCCAGCAGGACGACTAGCGGCACAGATACGCAGTATTTT.

V usage is TRBV2 and J usage is TRBJ1-1, with D hard to call. The germline V and J ends were trimmed by 8 bases and 4 bases, with 14 bases remaining between them. CDR1 and CDR2 (germline): SNHLY, FYNNEI. The CDR3 loop spans 13 amino acids. The CDR3 region is CASLPIEGTEAFF. CDR3 coding DNA: TGTGCCAGCCTACCTATAGAGGGCACTGAAGCTTTCTTT.

The rearrangement uses TRBV11-1 and TRBJ2-3; D possibly corresponds to TRBD2 (6 bases). V was pared by 6 bases and J by 0 bases, with 13 bases between. Germline V gene sequence: CDR1 SGHAT, CDR2 FQDESV (reference sequence). This CDR3 has 15 amino acids. The CDR3 DNA is TGTGCCAGCAGGACTTCTAGCGTGAGCACAGATACGCAGTATTTT. This codes for CASRTSSVSTDTQYF.

V gene TRBV4-1 combines with J gene TRBJ1-1, with TRBD1 as a possible D gene (6 bases). This CDR3 is built from 17 residues. Trimming pared 1 base from V and 5 bases from J, leaving 20 bases between. Germline V gene data show CDR1 as MGHRA and CDR2 as YSYEKL. The CDR3 coding sequence is TGCGCCAGCAGCCAAGGCCCCCCGGGGGCGGTTGGGACTGAAGCTTTCTTT. Protein: CASSQGPPGAVGTEAFF.

The rearrangement links TRBV4-2 to TRBJ2-3, with TRBD2 as a possible D gene (6 bases). The V end was cut by 0 bases, the J end by 4 bases, with 17 bases between. Germline V gives CDR1 LGHNA, CDR2 YNFKEQ. The CDR3 is made up of 17 amino acids. CDR3 region: CASSQDVLASYPDTQYF. The CDR3 DNA reads as TGTGCCAGCAGCCAAGACGTACTAGCCTCCTACCCAGATACGCAGTATTTT.

CDR3: CASRLRAGRQYF. The CDR3 DNA follows: TGTGCCAGCAGACTACGGGCGGGACGGCAGTACTTC. This chain connects TRBV7-6 to TRBJ2-7; possibly TRBD2 for D (6 bases). The CDR3 is made up of 12 amino acids. CDR1 is SGHVS and CDR2 is FNYEAQ in the germline V gene. V shed 6 bases and J shed 9 bases, with 15 bases lying between them.

The genes are TRBV2 and TRBJ1-1; 7 nucleotides line up with TRBD1. Germline V gives CDR1 SNHLY, CDR2 FYNNEI. This CDR3 comprises 12 residues. V shed 4 bases and J 7 bases; nucleotides not matched to a gene: 3. The CDR3 here is CASSVTGFEAFF. The CDR3 coding sequence is TGTGCCAGCAGTGTGACAGGGTTTGAAGCTTTCTTT.

The chain uses TRBV25-1 and TRBJ1-2; TRBD1 is a possible D gene (5 bases). The CDR3 consists of 15 residues. The germline gives CDR1 MGHDK, CDR2 SYGVNS. Trimming left V 2 bases short and J 1 base short, with 11 bases between. The chain's CDR3 is CASSEGAIDNYGYTF. The CDR3 region has the DNA TGTGCCAGCAGTGAAGGGGCAATCGATAACTATGGCTACACCTTC.

This chain connects TRBV5-1 to TRBJ1-5; 8 positions agree with TRBD1. V was pared by 4 bases and J by 7 bases, with 7 bases of the junction left unmatched. CDR3 length: 14 residues. Per the germline V gene, CDR1 is SGHRS and CDR2 is YFSETQ. The CDR3: CASSIGQGGQPQHF. CDR3 coding DNA: TGCGCCAGCAGCATCGGACAGGGCGGACAGCCCCAGCATTTT.

In DNA form, the CDR3 reads TGTGCCAGCAGGAAACAGGGGGGCAATGGCTACACCTTC. This sequence encodes CASRKQGGNGYTF. This rearrangement joins TRBV27 to TRBJ1-2, with 8 bases identical to TRBD1. CDR3 size: 13 residues. J was trimmed by 6 bases and V by 6 bases; bases with no gene match: 6. Germline CDR1 is MNHEY and CDR2 is SMNVEV (reference sequence).

This clone showed up just once. The CDR3 DNA is TGTGCCAGCAGCCAAGATTCTCGCGGGTACGAGCAGTACTTC. Translating gives CASSQDSRGYEQYF. The chain joins TRBV3-1 (or the pseudogene TRBV3-2) to TRBJ2-7, with D possibly being TRBD2 (5 bases). Germline V CDR1 and CDR2: LGHDT, YNNKEL (reference sequence). This CDR3 is 14 amino acids long. Deletions cut 0 bases from V and 4 bases from J, with 10 bases between.

The chain couples TRBV2 to TRBJ2-5; 7 nucleotides match TRBD2. CDR3 size: 15 residues. Germline trimming cut 5 bases from V and 2 bases from J; bases unmatched to any gene: 8. The V gene's germline CDR1 is SNHLY and CDR2 FYNNEI. The CDR3 DNA sequence: TGTGCCAGCAGTCGGCGGGGGACTTCACAAGAGACCCAGTACTTC. Translating gives CASSRRGTSQETQYF.